These 21 T cell receptor beta chains were all obtained from the same sample, sequenced in a study of T-cell reconstitution after alpha-beta-depleted transplantation in children. This sample's TCRbeta library carried unique molecular identifier barcodes. MiXCR, applied by TCRdb to the PCR reads, yields one record per CDR3 protein. Of about half a million distinct CDR3 sequences listed, 12% are singletons. Sequenced material: PBMCs from the stem cell graft donor, taken from the stem cell graft. The origin of the receptors is a human donor who donated a stem cell graft to a child with combined immunodeficiency.

This clonotype was detected a few times. CDR3 sequence: CASSAGSLYEQYF. CDR3 nucleotides: TGTGCCAGCAGCGCTGGGTCCCTCTACGAGCAGTACTTC. This rearrangement joins TRBV7-2 to TRBJ2-7; D not certain. Germline CDR1 is SGHTA and CDR2 is FQGNSA. V was clipped by 5 bases and J by 3 bases, with 11 bases between them. The length of the CDR3 is 13 residues.

This clonotype was seen only a few times. The chain recombines TRBV7-2 with TRBJ2-7; 10 nucleotides line up with TRBD1. Germline lookup yields CDR1 SGHTA and CDR2 FQGNSA. CDR3 size: 17 residues. Trimming at V came to 2 bases and at J to 5 bases, leaving 12 bases not matched to a gene. CDR3 DNA sequence: TGTGCCAGCAGCTTATACCCGGACAGGGGGTCAATGCACGAGCAGTACTTC. As protein: CASSLYPDRGSMHEQYF. Based on the CDR3 plus reference TRBV7-2 and TRBJ2-7, the full variable domain is GAGVSQSPSNKVTEKGKDVELRCDPISGHTALYWYRQSLGQGLEFLIYFQGNSAPDKSGLPSDRFSAERTGGSVSTLTIQRTQQEDSAVYLCASSLYPDRGSMHEQYFGPGTRLTVT.

This clonotype was detected a few times. This chain connects TRBV7-6 to TRBJ1-3, with D possibly matching TRBD1 (6 bases). Germline CDR1 reads SGHVS; CDR2 reads FNYEAQ. Trimming shortened V by 4 bases and J by 4 bases, and 20 bases separated the two germline ends. The CDR3 length is 17 residues. The CDR3 here is CASSSSPRGARGNTIYF. The DNA of the CDR3 is TGTGCCAGCAGCTCCAGCCCTCGGGGGGCGAGAGGAAACACCATATATTTT.

The chain recombines TRBV6-2 or TRBV6-3 with TRBJ1-1, with 9 nucleotides matching TRBD1. CDR1 and CDR2 from the germline V gene are MNHEY and SVGEGT. The junction had 11 bases not matched to a gene; V was cut back by 6 bases and J by 3 bases. The CDR3 spans 16 residues. The CDR3 sequence is CASRADRGIDYTEAFF. CDR3 coding DNA: TGTGCCAGCAGGGCGGACAGGGGTATCGACTACACTGAAGCTTTCTTT.

This clonotype was counted many times. The chain is built from TRBV12-3 or TRBV12-4 and TRBJ2-3; D tentatively reads TRBD1 or TRBD2 (5 bases each). V dropped 1 base and J dropped 1 base, with 9 bases sitting between them. This CDR3 is 15 amino acids long. CDR3 bases: TGTGCCAGCAGTTTAGGGGGGATCGGCACAGATACGCAGTATTTT. The encoded protein is CASSLGGIGTDTQYF.

The J gene is TRBJ2-2, the V gene TRBV11-2; TRBD2 matches at 7 bases. CDR1 is SGHAT and CDR2 is FQNNGV in the germline V gene. The junction had 7 bases not matched to a gene; V was cut back by 3 bases and J by 3 bases. The CDR3 is 16 residues long. Here the CDR3 DNA reads TGTGCCAGCAGCTTCGGGCGGCTAGCGGACACCGGGGAGCTGTTTTTT. Encoded protein: CASSFGRLADTGELFF.

The chain combines TRBV7-9 with TRBJ2-3; the D is unclear. The CDR3 length is 16 residues. The ends were cut back, 2 bases at V and 0 bases at J, with 12 bases in the middle. CDR1 and CDR2 (germline): SEHNR, FQNEAQ (reference sequence). The CDR3 nucleotides read TGTGCCAGCAGCTTACTCGCAGATACTAGCACAGATACGCAGTATTTT. As protein: CASSLLADTSTDTQYF.

The chain uses TRBV3-1 and TRBJ2-7; D gene uncertain. Germline V gives CDR1 LGHDT, CDR2 YNNKEL (reference sequence). Trimming removed 2 bases at V and 6 bases at J, with 11 bases between. This CDR3 comprises 13 residues. The CDR3 region has the DNA TGTGCCAGCAGCCAACGTCGAGGCGGCGAGCAGTACTTC. Protein: CASSQRRGGEQYF.

In its sample, this clonotype was seen many times. The chain joins TRBV11-1 to TRBJ2-7; maybe TRBD1 (6 bases). Germline V gene data show CDR1 as SGHAT and CDR2 as FQDESV (reference sequence). The CDR3 totals 14 residues. The V gene lost 2 bases and the J gene lost 2 bases, with 10 bases spanning the gap. CDR3 DNA sequence: TGTGCCAGCAGCTTAAGGACAGTTCCCTACGAGCAGTACTTC. The encoded protein is CASSLRTVPYEQYF.

This clonotype was counted ten times or more. The V call is TRBV5-1, the J call TRBJ2-3; possibly TRBD2 for D (6 bases). Germline V lookup: CDR1 SGHRS, CDR2 YFSETQ. V lost 4 bases to trimming and J lost 3 bases, with 15 bases between them. This CDR3 spans 15 amino acids. The CDR3 nucleotides read TGCGCCAGCAGCCTGGCGGGATATGATACAGATACGCAGTATTTT. Amino acid sequence: CASSLAGYDTDTQYF. Filled out from reference TRBV5-1 and TRBJ2-3, the complete variable domain reads KAGVTQTPRYLIKTRGQQVTLSCSPISGHRSVSWYQQTPGQGLQFLFEYFSETQRNKGNFPGRFSGRQFSNSRSEMNVSTLELGDSALYLCASSLAGYDTDTQYFGPGTRLTVL.

J is TRBJ2-3 and V is TRBV5-8; D is possibly TRBD1 (5 bases). V was cut by 2 bases and J by 0 bases, with 7 bases left in between. Germline assignment: CDR1 SGHTS and CDR2 YDEGEE. The CDR3 spans 14 residues. The DNA for the CDR3 is TGTGCCAGCAGCTTCCAGGGAAGCACAGATACGCAGTATTTT. It translates to CASSFQGSTDTQYF.

This chain links TRBV6-2 or TRBV6-3 with TRBJ2-1; either TRBD1 or TRBD2 may fit D (6 bases each). CDR3 length: 12 residues. V was pared by 10 bases and J by 9 bases, with 16 bases between. Germline V gene lookup returns CDR1 MNHEY and CDR2 SVGEGT. The CDR3 here is CATQTGRGEQFF. The CDR3 DNA reads as TGTGCCACCCAAACAGGGCGGGGTGAGCAGTTCTTC.

The V and J genes are TRBV6-1 and TRBJ1-1; D call uncertain. The CDR3 has 17 amino acids. Germline V lookup: CDR1 MNHNS, CDR2 SASEGT. Trimming shortened V by 6 bases and J by 0 bases, and 20 bases separated the two germline ends. CDR3 protein: CASSLPQSGGMNTEAFF. The CDR3 nucleotides read TGTGCCAGCAGCCTACCTCAGTCCGGCGGGATGAACACTGAAGCTTTCTTT.

The chain carries TRBV14 and TRBJ2-7, with a tentative D call TRBD2 (6 bases). Trimming removed 1 base from V and 11 bases from J, with 12 bases in between. Germline V gene data show CDR1 as SGHDN and CDR2 as FVKESK. There are 12 residues in the CDR3. The CDR3 reads CASSQAGPGEYF. As DNA, the CDR3 is TGTGCCAGCAGCCAAGCGGGACCGGGGGAGTACTTC.

A single count supports this clonotype. The chain couples TRBV2 to TRBJ1-2; 8 bases match TRBD1. The J segment lost 4 bases and the V segment lost 7 bases, leaving 8 bases of the junction unmatched. The CDR3 runs to 14 residues. Germline CDR1 is SNHLY and CDR2 is FYNNEI. The CDR3 protein is CASTLFDRGYGYTF. Here the CDR3 DNA reads TGTGCCAGCACCTTATTCGACAGGGGCTATGGCTACACCTTC.

J is TRBJ2-7 and V is TRBV18; 16 bases align to TRBD2. Trimming at V came to 6 bases and at J to 1 base, leaving 12 bases not matched to a gene. The CDR3 contains 19 residues. Germline values: CDR1 KGHSH, CDR2 LQKENI. For the CDR3, the DNA is TGTGCCAGCTCGTCCGGGACTAGCGGGAGGGCACTCAGATCCTACGAGCAGTACTTC. It encodes CASSSGTSGRALRSYEQYF.

This clonotype was seen more than once but under ten times. The chain couples TRBV6-1 to TRBJ2-3, with TRBD2 identical over 13 bases. J was trimmed by 0 bases and V by 6 bases; bases with no gene match: 9. The CDR3 runs to 18 residues. Per the germline V gene, CDR1 is MNHNS and CDR2 is SASEGT. CDR3 bases: TGTGCCAGCAGCATGGGACTAGCGGGGTTCACTAGCACAGATACGCAGTATTTT. Amino acids: CASSMGLAGFTSTDTQYF.

This clonotype came up a few times. The V call is TRBV12-3 or TRBV12-4, the J call TRBJ2-4, with D hard to call. With 7 bases removed from V and 1 base from J, the gap between germline ends came to 8 bases. The CDR3 has 13 residues. CDR3 sequence: CASTESAKNIQYF. The CDR3 nucleotides are TGTGCCAGCACGGAGAGCGCCAAAAACATTCAGTACTTC.

In regard to this clonotype: This may come from a read error, since a much larger clone is one base off. This chain joins TRBV12-3 or TRBV12-4 and TRBJ1-1; D not certain. The CDR3 extends over 13 amino acids. CDR3: CATSFLGNTEAFF. The CDR3 region has the DNA TGTGCCACCAGTTTCCTGGGGAACACTGAAGCTTTCTTT.

This clonotype was picked up many times. The V gene is TRBV5-1, the J gene TRBJ2-6; no clear D gene. There are 15 residues in the CDR3. Germline CDR1 is SGHRS and CDR2 is YFSETQ. V lost 0 bases and J lost 1, with 5 bases in between. The chain's CDR3 is CASSLAGSGANVLTF. In DNA form, the CDR3 reads TGCGCCAGCAGCTTGGCTGGTTCTGGGGCCAACGTCCTGACTTTC.

This clonotype was detected only a few times. The J gene is TRBJ2-7, the V gene TRBV13; 11 bases match TRBD2. The length of the CDR3 is 17 residues. Losses at the gene ends were 5 bases for V and 1 base for J; bases not matched to a gene: 10. Germline CDR1 is PRHDT and CDR2 is FYEKMQ (reference sequence). The CDR3 reads CASSHLAGGLKSYEQYF. DNA for the CDR3: TGTGCCAGCAGCCATCTAGCGGGAGGACTCAAGTCCTACGAGCAGTACTTC.